This T cell receptor beta chain was captured in a study of beta chain features in type 1 diabetes. Study-wide results and caveats: Possible PCR preference for shorter templates applied equally to patients and controls. When Type 1 diabetes patients were examined, their TCRB CDR3s proved moderately but significantly shorter in all four CD4+ subsets.

This clone turned up a few times. What it recognizes is unknown. Once sorted, every population was more than 95% pure. Germline V gene lookup returns CDR1 SGHRS and CDR2 YFSETQ. The CDR3 is 15 residues long. Trimming cost V 3 bases and J 3 bases, with 12 bases left between them. All of the isolated RNA was reverse transcribed, so expressed TCRB transcripts were sequenced. An average of around 3.9 million reads was obtained for naive, central memory and regulatory T cell samples. Sequencing used immunoSEQ multiplex PCR; TCRdb keeps in-frame clones, though not all of them. The sample has under 400,000 clones, roughly 12% seen once.

The sequenced sample was naive CD4+ T cells from blood. The chain joins TRBV5-1 to TRBJ2-2; D might be TRBD1 (7 bases). The sequence derives from a woman aged 18 to 35 with type 1 diabetes. This CDR3 is CASSSGGTDTGELFF. Here the CDR3 DNA reads TGCGCCAGCAGCTCAGGGGGGACGGACACCGGGGAGCTGTTTTTT.